Below, 25 T cell receptor beta chains from the same sample are listed, as sequenced in a study of regulatory T cells in long-lasting Graves disease. The time point is: persistent/refractory GD, antithyroid drugs over 5 years with positive TRAb. Construction of the TCR library relied on RNA isolated from PBMCs. Arm-PCR of CDR3 regions and iRepertoire HTBI primers were used to build TCR beta libraries. One entry per CDR3 protein, called by TCRdb with MiXCR from the multiplex PCR reads. In the table there are fewer than 400,000 distinct CDR3 sequences, roughly 20% of which are singletons. This specimen consisted of peripheral blood mononuclear cells (PBMCs), obtained when the disease was refractory, from a patient treated with antithyroid drugs. The receptors stem from a female donor with Graves disease.

This clonotype was detected ten times or more. V and J are TRBV3-1 and TRBJ2-7; D remains ambiguous. The germline V and J ends were trimmed by 1 base and 0 bases, with 7 bases remaining between them. Germline V gene data show CDR1 as LGHDT and CDR2 as YNNKEL (reference sequence). The CDR3 consists of 14 residues. CDR3 coding DNA: TGTGCCAGCAGCCAAGGACACACCTCCTACGAGCAGTACTTC. Its protein product is CASSQGHTSYEQYF.

The chain couples TRBV4-3 to TRBJ1-5, with D maybe TRBD1 (5 bases). The germline CDR1 and CDR2 sequences are LGHNA and YSLEER. Trimming removed 0 bases from V and 7 bases from J, with 13 bases in between. This CDR3 has 15 residues. The CDR3 spells CASSQEQGAGQPQHF. DNA of the CDR3: TGCGCCAGCAGCCAAGAGCAGGGTGCGGGGCAGCCCCAGCATTTT.

V usage is TRBV29-1 and J usage is TRBJ1-1; D remains ambiguous. Per germline, CDR1 SQVTM and CDR2 ANQGSEA. This CDR3 contains 12 residues. Trimming removed 7 bases at V and 0 bases at J, with 9 bases between. The CDR3 nucleotides are TGCAGCGGAAGCGGGCTGAACACTGAAGCTTTCTTT. Protein: CSGSGLNTEAFF.

This clonotype was seen a few times. J is TRBJ2-7 and V is TRBV20-1, with 10 bases matching TRBD2. Germline CDR1 and CDR2: DFQATT and SNEGSKA (reference sequence). The V gene end was trimmed by 4 bases and the J gene end by 6 bases; junction bases not matched to a gene: 6. The CDR3 contains 13 residues. CDR3 DNA: TGCAGTGCTACCAGCGGGAGGGCCAGCGAGCAGTACTTC. Translating gives CSATSGRASEQYF.

This clonotype was seen only a few times. This chain links TRBV19 with TRBJ1-1; D is unresolved. The CDR3 length is 16 residues. CDR1 and CDR2 from the germline V gene are LNHDA and SQIVND (reference sequence). V was cut by 6 bases and J by 0 bases, with 17 bases left in between. DNA of the CDR3: TGTGCCAGTAGCCCACACCTCCCCAGCATGAACACTGAAGCTTTCTTT. Translating gives CASSPHLPSMNTEAFF. The variable domain in full, completed from reference TRBV19 and TRBJ1-1, reads DGGITQSPKYLFRKEGQNVTLSCEQNLNHDAMYWYRQDPGQGLRLIYYSQIVNDFQKGDIAEGYSVSREKKESFPLTVTSAQKNPTAFYLCASSPHLPSMNTEAFFGQGTRLTVV.

This clonotype was detected many times. J is TRBJ2-7 and V is TRBV11-2; D remains ambiguous. Trimming stripped 2 bases from V and 2 bases from J, with 13 bases between. The CDR3 consists of 15 residues. Germline V lookup: CDR1 SGHAT, CDR2 FQNNGV. The CDR3 coding sequence is TGTGCCAGCAGCTTATCCATCGGCCTTACCTACGAGCAGTACTTC. Amino acids: CASSLSIGLTYEQYF.

The genes are TRBV6-1 and TRBJ2-5, with D perhaps TRBD2 (5 bases). The DNA matches TRBJ2-1 better at its end, which makes the J call doubtful. Per germline, CDR1 MNHNS and CDR2 SASEGT. This CDR3 contains 13 residues. CDR3 residues: CASGPSLWGEQFF. The CDR3 coding sequence is TGTGCCAGCGGGCCTAGCTTGTGGGGTGAGCAGTTCTTC.

The chain uses TRBV11-2 and TRBJ2-7, with TRBD1 identical over 12 bases. Germline V gene sequence: CDR1 SGHAT, CDR2 FQNNGV. After removal of 3 bases from V and 5 bases from J, the junction contained 8 bases not matched to a gene. There are 16 residues in the CDR3. The CDR3: CASSFRTGTGGDEQYF. Written as DNA, the CDR3 is TGTGCCAGCAGCTTCCGAACCGGGACAGGGGGCGACGAGCAGTACTTC.

This chain connects TRBV15 to TRBJ2-4, with a tentative D call TRBD2 (5 bases). Germline V CDR1 and CDR2: LNHNV, YYDKDF (reference sequence). V lost 9 bases and J 0 bases, leaving 24 bases between the germline ends. CDR3 length: 18 residues. CDR3 in amino acids: CATGERAAPLSAKNIQYF. The CDR3 coding sequence is TGTGCCACTGGAGAGAGGGCCGCTCCCCTTTCAGCCAAAAACATTCAGTACTTC.

The V and J genes are TRBV20-1 and TRBJ2-5; D is unclear. There are 13 residues in the CDR3. CDR1 DFQATT and CDR2 SNEGSKA come from the germline V gene (reference sequence). CDR3 coding DNA: TGCAGCCTAAACCCTGGAGCCGGGGAGACCCAGTACTTC. This encodes CSLNPGAGETQYF.

The chain has TRBV20-1 and TRBJ2-1; tentative D call: TRBD2 (6 bases). V was clipped by 5 bases and J by 3 bases, with 14 bases between them. The germline CDR1 and CDR2 sequences are DFQATT and SNEGSKA (reference sequence). This CDR3 contains 14 residues. CDR3 region: CSAQRGGDYNEQFF. The CDR3 nucleotides are TGCAGTGCTCAGAGAGGAGGGGACTACAATGAGCAGTTCTTC.

This clonotype has more than one count but fewer than ten. The chain carries TRBV10-3 and TRBJ2-1; D unresolved. Trimming took 3 bases from V and 0 from J, leaving 15 bases between them. Germline loops: CDR1 ENHRY, CDR2 SYGVKD. The CDR3 has 17 amino acids. This CDR3 is CAISETGSSRSYNEQFF. The CDR3 coding sequence is TGTGCCATCAGTGAAACGGGTTCCTCCCGCTCCTACAATGAGCAGTTCTTC.

This chain links TRBV19 with TRBJ2-5, with 12 bases lining up with TRBD2. There are 16 residues in the CDR3. CDR1 LNHDA and CDR2 SQIVND come from the germline V gene (reference sequence). Trimming removed 5 bases from V and 5 bases from J; junction bases left unmatched: 9. CDR3 loop: CASSGRLAGDGETQYF. The CDR3 region has the DNA TGTGCCAGTAGTGGGAGACTAGCGGGAGACGGGGAGACCCAGTACTTC.

This clonotype was counted many times. The CDR3 protein is CAWSVVTRYEQYF. The CDR3 DNA reads as TGTGCCTGGAGTGTAGTTACTCGCTACGAGCAGTACTTC. The V gene is TRBV30, the J gene TRBJ2-7, with unresolved D. Germline V CDR1 and CDR2: GTSNPN, SVGIG (reference sequence). The V end lost 0 bases, the J end lost 3 bases, and 9 bases lay between the germline ends. The length of the CDR3 is 13 residues. The full variable domain, rest sourced from reference TRBV30 and TRBJ2-7, is SQTIHQWPATLVQPVGSPLSLECTVEGTSNPNLYWYRQAAGRGLQLLFYSVGIGQISSEVPQNLSASRPQDRQFILSSKKLLLSDSGFYLCAWSVVTRYEQYFGPGTRLTVT.

This clonotype was counted ten times or more. The CDR3 reads CASSVKQGARETQYF. CDR3 bases: TGTGCCAGCAGTGTTAAACAGGGGGCTCGGGAGACCCAGTACTTC. The chain recombines TRBV2 with TRBJ2-5; 9 nucleotides match TRBD1. After removal of 4 bases from V and 5 bases from J, the junction contained 8 bases not matched to a gene. This CDR3 is built from 15 residues. Germline V gene lookup returns CDR1 SNHLY and CDR2 FYNNEI. The full variable domain, completed using reference TRBV2 and TRBJ2-5, is EPEVTQTPSHQVTQMGQEVILRCVPISNHLYFYWYRQILGQKVEFLVSFYNNEISEKSEIFDDQFSVERPDGSNFTLKIRSTKLEDSAMYFCASSVKQGARETQYFGPGTRLLVL.

This clonotype occurred a few times. CDR3 in DNA: TGTGCCAGCTCACCACGCCGGGACTACTCCTACGAGCAGTACTTC. This encodes CASSPRRDYSYEQYF. The V gene is TRBV18, the J gene TRBJ2-7, with TRBD2 identical over 7 bases. CDR1 KGHSH and CDR2 LQKENI come from the germline V gene. V was pared by 1 base and J by 0 bases, with 3 bases of the junction left unmatched. The CDR3 has 15 amino acids.

This clonotype was counted at least ten times. V is TRBV11-2 and J is TRBJ2-7; 7 nucleotides match TRBD2. V was clipped by 7 bases and J by 2 bases; unmatched bases: 8. The CDR3 contains 14 residues. Germline V CDR1 and CDR2: SGHAT, FQNNGV. The DNA for the CDR3 is TGTGCCAGCACGCGTTGGGGGGGGGCCTACGAGCAGTACTTC. Translating it yields CASTRWGGAYEQYF.

This clonotype was counted many times. The rearrangement joins TRBV6-2 or TRBV6-3 to TRBJ1-2; 7 nucleotides line up with TRBD1. Germline V gives CDR1 MNHEY, CDR2 SVGEGT. CDR3 length: 21 amino acids. V shed 6 bases and J 8 bases; nucleotides not matched to a gene: 33. In DNA, the CDR3 is TGTGCCAGCAGGACACCCAACAGGGAGGGGGCCTCGATCGCGGGGAGTTCCGGCTACACCTTC. The encoded protein is CASRTPNREGASIAGSSGYTF.

V gene TRBV20-1 combines with J gene TRBJ1-1; D unresolved. Deletions cut 2 bases from V and 0 bases from J, with 10 bases between. Germline V gives CDR1 DFQATT, CDR2 SNEGSKA (reference sequence). There are 14 residues in the CDR3. CDR3: CSARITNMNTEAFF. The CDR3 DNA follows: TGCAGTGCTAGAATAACGAACATGAACACTGAAGCTTTCTTT.

This clonotype was seen a handful of times. This rearrangement joins TRBV24-1 to TRBJ2-7; either TRBD1 or TRBD2 may fit D (5 bases each). This CDR3 is 13 amino acids long. Germline CDR1 is KGHDR and CDR2 is SFDVKD. V was trimmed by 4 bases and J by 2 bases, leaving 8 bases between them. Written as DNA, the CDR3 is TGTGCCACCAGTGAGGGGGATGCCTACGAGCAGTACTTC. Protein sequence: CATSEGDAYEQYF.

The genes are TRBV12-3 or TRBV12-4 and TRBJ2-7; 10 bases line up with TRBD2. The CDR3 is 14 residues long. V lost 8 bases to trimming and J lost 5 bases; unmatched junction nucleotides: 9. CDR3 residues: CASLSGRGSNEQYF. CDR3 DNA sequence: TGTGCCAGCCTAAGCGGGAGGGGTTCTAACGAGCAGTACTTC.

The J gene is TRBJ2-7, the V gene TRBV7-3; D perhaps matches TRBD1 (6 bases). Germline V gene data show CDR1 as SGHTA and CDR2 as FQGTGA. The V and J ends lost 3 bases and 4 bases respectively, with 16 bases between them. The CDR3 extends over 15 amino acids. CDR3 sequence: CASSLGAGVQYEQYF. The CDR3 DNA sequence: TGTGCCAGCAGCTTGGGGGCAGGGGTCCAATACGAGCAGTACTTC.

The J gene is TRBJ2-7, the V gene TRBV10-3; D is possibly TRBD1 (5 bases). The V end lost 0 bases, the J end lost 0 bases, and 6 bases lay between the germline ends. Germline V gene sequence: CDR1 ENHRY, CDR2 SYGVKD. The length of the CDR3 is 14 residues. The CDR3 loop is CAISESGHSYEQYF. The CDR3 region has the DNA TGTGCCATCAGTGAGTCAGGACACTCCTACGAGCAGTACTTC.

This clonotype has just a few counts. V is TRBV3-1 and J is TRBJ1-1; D uncertain. Germline V gene sequence: CDR1 LGHDT, CDR2 YNNKEL (reference sequence). V was shortened by 0 bases and J by 4 bases, with 12 bases between the two germline ends. This CDR3 spans 15 amino acids. CDR3 region: CASSQDWRNSTEAFF. The CDR3 coding sequence is TGTGCCAGCAGCCAAGATTGGCGGAATAGCACTGAAGCTTTCTTT.

This clonotype was counted many times. CDR3 in amino acids: CASSWQMNTEAFF. The CDR3 nucleotides are TGTGCCAGCAGCTGGCAAATGAACACTGAAGCTTTCTTT. The V call is TRBV7-3, the J call TRBJ1-1, with D uncertain. There are 13 residues in the CDR3. CDR1 is SGHTA and CDR2 is FQGTGA in the germline V gene. V was pared by 4 bases and J by 0 bases, with 6 bases between.